These 27 T cell receptor beta chains were sequenced from one sample in a study of blood T cells in healthy people across ages. Primers used in a second PCR of roughly 6 to 11 cycles were a sample-barcoded 5' primer and a J-beta primer mix. TCRdb re-derived calls from the 5' RACE reads in MiXCR, one entry per CDR3 protein. This sample has around 1.1 million distinct CDR3 sequences, with approximately 38% found just once. Sequenced: blood. These receptor sequences come from a man aged 18 to 30 in good health.

The chain is built from TRBV11-2 and TRBJ2-7, with D unclear. The CDR3 has 15 residues. The germline V and J ends were trimmed by 4 bases and 7 bases, with 20 bases remaining between them. Germline V lookup: CDR1 SGHAT, CDR2 FQNNGV. Here the CDR3 reads CASSSIRVRHNEQYF. In DNA, the CDR3 is TGTGCCAGCAGCTCAATCCGGGTTAGGCACAATGAGCAGTACTTC.

This clonotype was counted many times. The rearrangement uses TRBV9 and TRBJ2-3, with a tentative D call TRBD1 (5 bases). V was trimmed by 2 bases and J by 1 base, leaving 8 bases between them. This CDR3 spans 14 amino acids. Germline V lookup: CDR1 SGDLS, CDR2 YYNGEE. DNA for the CDR3: TGTGCCAGCAGCGTCAGGGTCGGCACAGATACGCAGTATTTT. Protein sequence: CASSVRVGTDTQYF.

This clonotype was observed a single time. The rearrangement uses TRBV6-2 or TRBV6-3 and TRBJ1-1; TRBD1 matches 7 bases. CDR3 length equals 15 residues. After removal of 5 bases from V and 5 bases from J, the junction contained 11 bases not matched to a gene. From germline, CDR1 is MNHEY and CDR2 SVGEGT. The CDR3 reads CASSTPRTGGTEAFF. The CDR3 coding sequence is TGTGCCAGCAGTACTCCGCGGACAGGCGGGACTGAAGCTTTCTTT.

This clonotype was found a few times. The CDR3 region is CASSLGRESNEQFF. The DNA of the CDR3 is TGTGCCAGCAGCCTAGGCCGGGAAAGCAATGAGCAGTTCTTC. The chain has TRBV3-1 and TRBJ2-1; D possibly corresponds to TRBD2 (5 bases). Trimming removed 4 bases at V and 6 bases at J, with 13 bases between. The CDR3 spans 14 residues. Germline V lookup: CDR1 LGHDT, CDR2 YNNKEL (reference sequence).

This chain connects TRBV20-1 to TRBJ2-5, with no clear D. The tail of the sequence fits TRBJ2-7 better, so the J call may be wrong. The germline CDR1 and CDR2 sequences are DFQATT and SNEGSKA (reference sequence). CDR3 length: 14 amino acids. The CDR3 DNA reads TGCAGTGCTAGAGATCAGAAGGGATACTACGAGCAGTACTTC. Encoded protein: CSARDQKGYYEQYF.

In this sample, this clonotype turned up a few times. The rearrangement joins TRBV27 to TRBJ1-2; 8 bases fit TRBD1. This CDR3 is 16 amino acids long. Germline V CDR1 and CDR2: MNHEY, SMNVEV (reference sequence). V trimming: 5 bases; J trimming: 6 bases; junction bases outside the gene matches: 14. As DNA, the CDR3 is TGTGCCAGCAGTCAGTTCACGGGACAGGAGCTCGATGGCTACACCTTC. It translates to CASSQFTGQELDGYTF.

This clonotype turned up a few times. This rearrangement joins TRBV7-2 to TRBJ1-1, with D possibly being TRBD1 (5 bases). The CDR3 runs to 14 residues. The V end lost 2 bases, the J end lost 4 bases, and 11 bases lay between the germline ends. The germline CDR1 and CDR2 sequences are SGHTA and FQGNSA. In DNA, the CDR3 is TGTGCCAGCAGCTTACCCAGGGTTGCCACTGAAGCTTTCTTT. Amino acid sequence: CASSLPRVATEAFF.

This clonotype turned up a few times. The chain is built from TRBV6-1 and TRBJ1-1, with D possibly TRBD1 on 6 matching bases. The CDR3 has 14 residues. V lost 1 base to trimming and J lost 11 bases, with 17 bases between them. Germline CDR1 MNHNS, CDR2 SASEGT. The CDR3 sequence: CASSEELVQGSAFF. DNA for the CDR3: TGTGCCAGCAGTGAAGAACTGGTACAGGGTAGCGCTTTCTTT.

The V and J genes are TRBV9 and TRBJ2-7; the D gene could be TRBD1 or TRBD2 (5 bases each). The V and J ends lost 3 bases and 0 bases respectively, with 13 bases between them. Germline CDR1 is SGDLS and CDR2 is YYNGEE. This CDR3 has 15 amino acids. This CDR3 reads CASSASTGRSYEQYF. The DNA of the CDR3 is TGTGCCAGCAGCGCGTCTACGGGGCGCTCCTACGAGCAGTACTTC.

On this clonotype: This may be a read error: a much more frequent sequence differs by one nucleotide. This chain links TRBV7-2 with TRBJ2-1; D gene unclear. V lost 2 bases and J 10 bases, leaving 12 bases between the germline ends. The CDR3 has 13 residues. The germline V gene encodes CDR1 SGHTA and CDR2 FQGNSA. CDR3 sequence: CASSLFSAYEQFF. The CDR3 DNA sequence: TGTGCCAGCAGCTTATTTTCGGCATACGAGCAGTTCTTC.

This chain connects TRBV5-4 to TRBJ2-3; D uncertain. The germline CDR1 and CDR2 sequences are SGHNT and YYREEE (reference sequence). Trimming took off 1 base at V and 2 bases at J, with 8 bases between the two ends. The CDR3 sequence is 14 residues long. The CDR3 DNA reads as TGTGCCAGCAGCTTGCCGGTGTACACAGATACGCAGTATTTT. This encodes CASSLPVYTDTQYF.

The V and J genes are TRBV20-1 and TRBJ2-3; D may match TRBD1 or TRBD2 (7 bases each). The ends were cut back, 3 bases at V and 4 bases at J, with 14 bases in the middle. The CDR3 is 14 residues long. CDR1 is DFQATT, CDR2 SNEGSKA, per germline (reference sequence). The CDR3 sequence is CSARRQGGADTQYF. In DNA, the CDR3 is TGCAGTGCTAGGCGACAGGGAGGGGCAGATACGCAGTATTTT.

The rearrangement uses TRBV5-6 and TRBJ2-4, with D perhaps given as TRBD1 or TRBD2 (5 bases each). This CDR3 has 15 residues. Looked up from germline, CDR1 is SGHDT and CDR2 is YYEEEE. V lost 7 bases and J 13 bases, leaving 27 bases between the germline ends. The CDR3 nucleotides read TGTGCCAGCCCCCTACCTGGGGGACCTCAAGAGGAGCAGTACTTC. This sequence encodes CASPLPGGPQEEQYF.

The V and J genes are TRBV9 and TRBJ2-3, with 16 bases that match TRBD2. The trim removed 4 bases at V and 5 bases at J, leaving 13 bases unmatched. The CDR3 extends over 19 amino acids. Germline V CDR1 and CDR2: SGDLS, YYNGEE. The CDR3 bases are TGTGCCAGCAGCCCAATCCCGGGACTAGCGGGGGGGCCCGGAGATACGCAGTATTTT. It is translated as CASSPIPGLAGGPGDTQYF.

For the CDR3, the DNA is TGTGCCAGCAGTGCACAGGGGATAGCCAACTACAATGAGCAGTTCTTC. Its translation: CASSAQGIANYNEQFF. The chain uses TRBV27 and TRBJ2-1, with TRBD1 matching 7 bases. Per the germline V gene, CDR1 is MNHEY and CDR2 is SMNVEV (reference sequence). This CDR3 is 16 amino acids long. The ends lost 5 bases at V and 3 bases at J; junction bases unmatched: 10.

This clonotype has more than one count but fewer than ten. The chain is built from TRBV4-3 and TRBJ1-2; D call uncertain. Germline CDR1 is LGHNA and CDR2 is YSLEER. This CDR3 contains 15 residues. The germline V and J ends were trimmed by 1 base and 3 bases, with 12 bases remaining between them. The CDR3 spells CASSQARNEDYGYTF. In nucleotides, the CDR3 is TGCGCCAGCAGCCAAGCCAGGAATGAGGACTATGGCTACACCTTC.

V usage is TRBV7-9 and J usage is TRBJ2-1; 7 nucleotides line up with TRBD1. The CDR3 contains 15 residues. The junction had 6 bases not matched to a gene; V was cut back by 5 bases and J by 2 bases. Per germline, CDR1 SEHNR and CDR2 FQNEAQ (reference sequence). The CDR3 DNA reads TGTGCCAGCAGCCTAGGACAGGTCCCCTACAATGAGCAGTTCTTC. It yields the protein CASSLGQVPYNEQFF.

In this sample, this clonotype turned up many times. The genes are TRBV7-2 and TRBJ2-5; D ambiguous. Deletions cut 1 base from V and 4 bases from J, with 7 bases between. The CDR3 loop spans 13 amino acids. The germline CDR1 and CDR2 sequences are SGHTA and FQGNSA. The DNA of the CDR3 is TGTGCCAGCAGCTTAGATCACGGAGAGACCCAGTACTTC. Its protein product is CASSLDHGETQYF.

This clonotype was seen a few times. The chain couples TRBV9 to TRBJ2-1; 7 nucleotides agree with TRBD2. Trimming at V came to 0 bases and at J to 4 bases, leaving 7 bases not matched to a gene. This CDR3 has 16 residues. Germline lookup yields CDR1 SGDLS and CDR2 YYNGEE. The CDR3 reads CASSVEQRGPYNEQFF. The CDR3 DNA is TGTGCCAGCAGCGTAGAGCAGCGGGGACCTTACAATGAGCAGTTCTTC.

This sequence joins TRBV25-1 and TRBJ2-1; D is ambiguous. The CDR3 has 13 amino acids. Between the trimmed V and J ends, which lost 7 bases and 4 bases, there was a span of 11 bases. CDR1 and CDR2 from the germline V gene are MGHDK and SYGVNS. The CDR3 bases are TGTGCCAGCACAGGCACAATATACAATGAGCAGTTCTTC. It codes for CASTGTIYNEQFF.

The chain links TRBV20-1 to TRBJ2-5; weak D call: TRBD2 (6 bases). The CDR3 consists of 13 residues. V gave up 6 bases and J gave up 2 bases, with 13 bases separating them. The germline V gene has CDR1 DFQATT and CDR2 SNEGSKA (reference sequence). CDR3 sequence: CSAPPRGQETQYF. The CDR3 nucleotides are TGCAGTGCCCCCCCCCGGGGGCAAGAGACCCAGTACTTC.

J is TRBJ1-1 and V is TRBV29-1, with TRBD1 identical over 7 bases. J gave up 6 bases and V 0 bases, and 7 bases lay outside the gene matches. Per germline, CDR1 SQVTM and CDR2 ANQGSEA. The length of the CDR3 is 14 residues. CDR3 bases: TGCAGCGTTGAAGATCCAGGGGGGGGGGCTGAAGCTTTCTTT. Its protein is CSVEDPGGGAEAFF.

V gene TRBV18 combines with J gene TRBJ2-7, with D tentatively TRBD1 or TRBD2 (6 bases each). The germline V and J ends were trimmed by 4 bases and 4 bases, with 26 bases remaining between them. The CDR3 contains 18 residues. In germline, CDR1 is KGHSH, CDR2 LQKENI. In nucleotides, the CDR3 is TGTGCCAGCTCACTCTCTCCTGGGGAACAGGGAGGTTATTACGAGCAGTACTTC. It codes for CASSLSPGEQGGYYEQYF.

V is TRBV6-2 or TRBV6-3 and J is TRBJ1-6; D call uncertain. The germline V and J ends were trimmed by 2 bases and 10 bases, with 12 bases remaining between them. The CDR3 is 14 amino acids. The V gene's germline CDR1 is MNHEY and CDR2 SVGEGT. This chain's CDR3 is CASSYAGSGSPLHF. The CDR3 DNA follows: TGTGCCAGCAGTTACGCCGGCTCAGGATCACCCCTCCACTTT.

In its sample, this clonotype was seen a few times. The gene calls are TRBV7-2 and TRBJ2-2, with D uncertain. The ends were cut back, 5 bases at V and 4 bases at J, with 8 bases in the middle. The CDR3 sequence is 13 residues long. Looked up from germline, CDR1 is SGHTA and CDR2 is FQGNSA. As DNA, the CDR3 is TGTGCCAGCAGCCCGACACTCACCGGGGAGCTGTTTTTT. Its protein is CASSPTLTGELFF.

The rearrangement links TRBV3-1 to TRBJ2-1; possible D gene TRBD1, 7 bases. The CDR3 length is 16 residues. The germline V gene has CDR1 LGHDT and CDR2 YNNKEL (reference sequence). V lost 1 base, J lost 8 bases, and 18 bases lay in between. The CDR3 loop is CASSQAQGTHYDEQFF. Written as DNA, the CDR3 is TGTGCCAGCAGCCAAGCACAGGGGACTCATTACGATGAGCAGTTCTTC.

In its sample, this clonotype was seen a few times. This chain connects TRBV12-5 to TRBJ1-2; D is uncertain. The CDR3 totals 15 residues. V was clipped by 1 base and J by 3 bases, with 12 bases between them. The V gene's germline CDR1 is LGHNT and CDR2 FRNRAP. This chain's CDR3 is CASGLGFIVDYGYTF. The CDR3, as DNA: TGTGCTAGTGGTTTGGGTTTTATTGTGGACTATGGCTACACCTTC.